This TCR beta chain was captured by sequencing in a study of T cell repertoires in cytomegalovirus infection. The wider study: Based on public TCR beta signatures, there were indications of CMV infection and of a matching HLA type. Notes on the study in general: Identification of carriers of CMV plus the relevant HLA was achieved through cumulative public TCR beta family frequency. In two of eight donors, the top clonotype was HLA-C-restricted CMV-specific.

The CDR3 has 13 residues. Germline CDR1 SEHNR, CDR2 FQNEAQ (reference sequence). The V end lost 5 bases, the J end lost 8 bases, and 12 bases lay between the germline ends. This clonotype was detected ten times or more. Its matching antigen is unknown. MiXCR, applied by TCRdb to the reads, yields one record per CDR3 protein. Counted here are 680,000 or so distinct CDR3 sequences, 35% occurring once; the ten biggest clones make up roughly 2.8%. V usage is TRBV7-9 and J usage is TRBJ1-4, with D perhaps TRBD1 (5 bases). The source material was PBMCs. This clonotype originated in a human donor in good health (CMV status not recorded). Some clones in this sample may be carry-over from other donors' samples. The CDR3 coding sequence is TGTGCCAGCAGCCCCGGACAACTAGAAAAACTGTTTTTT. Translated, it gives CASSPGQLEKLFF.